The text below deals with one T cell receptor beta chain. This specimen belongs to a study of blood T cell repertoires in COVID-19. On the study more broadly: Collection of acute and convalescent COVID-19 samples took place in the United States, Italy and Spain. Sources were T cells, B-cell-depleted T cells, or PBMCs; the material itself was cDNA or gDNA.

Study processing details: It was from reference gene primer amplification that nucleated cell counts were estimated. Sequenced by immunoSEQ multiplex PCR; TCRdb stores in-frame clones only, minus some. V, J and clone size derive from that table, while D and trimming were established from the DNA sequence. The profile shows about 220,000 clones, over 80% of them singletons. Trimming removed 1 base from V and 6 bases from J, with 14 bases in between. CDR1 and CDR2 from the germline V gene are SGHRS and YFSETQ. This CDR3 spans 14 amino acids. The sequencing sample was made of peripheral blood. This receptor was taken from a human donor in a cohort sampled during active COVID-19. The chain uses TRBV5-1 and TRBJ2-7; TRBD1 might be the D (7 bases). The CDR3 sequence is CASSLFQGGSEQYF. CDR3 in DNA: TGCGCCAGCAGCTTGTTCCAGGGGGGATCCGAGCAGTACTTC.